The clone carrying this TCR beta chain appeared many times. Its antigen is undetermined. Trimming removed 4 bases from V and 2 bases from J; junction bases left unmatched: 6. The CDR3 totals 15 residues. The germline gives CDR1 SQVTM, CDR2 ANQGSEA. This sample is part of a study of response to subunit inactivated influenza vaccine. Points from the study as a whole: Authors suggested each seasonal influenza vaccination recruits few new T cells.

Each CDR3 protein gets one entry after TCRdb re-called the RT-PCR reads with MiXCR. The sample yields around 540,000 distinct CDR3 sequences, 12% seen once. This receptor was obtained from a man over 45 who received an inactivated influenza vaccine. The sequenced sample was PBMCs from blood, obtained on the day of vaccination. The chain combines TRBV29-1 with TRBJ2-3; TRBD2 agrees at 10 bases. The CDR3 nucleotides read TGCAGCGTTGGCCCTAGCGGGAGTATCACAGATACGCAGTATTTT. Protein product: CSVGPSGSITDTQYF.